These T cell receptor beta chains were read from a single sample in a study of long-term antiretroviral therapy in people with HIV. Sequencing was performed with immunoSEQ multiplex PCR; in TCRdb, only in-frame clones are kept and a portion is missing. The sample comprises 30,000 to 35,000 clones, 65% to 85% of which are singletons, and roughly 8% rests with the top ten. The input for sequencing was unsorted PBMCs, taken 3.1 years after starting antiretroviral therapy. The origin of the receptors is a woman aged 50 to 65 with HIV. The CDR3 runs from the conserved cysteine through the conserved F or W. The D gene is left open where the match is weak. Clone size is given for some rows only: seen once, a few or many times, or a class if the clone is expanded.

>12|-|TRBJ1-1|-|TRBV6-1
CASSESRTEAFF
TGTGCCAGCAGTGAATCACGGACTGAAGCTTTCTTT
>16|-|TRBJ2-2|-|TRBV18
CASSPPSRVVPGELFF
TGTGCCAGCTCACCACCGAGCAGGGTCGTACCCGGGGAGCTGTTTTTT
>14|-|TRBJ2-3|-|TRBV6-5
CASSYSASGDTQYF
TGTGCCAGCAGTTACTCCGCCAGCGGAGATACGCAGTATTTT
>15|-|TRBJ1-5|-|TRBV7-3
CASSLTGDGHQPQHF
TGTGCCAGCAGCTTAACGGGGGACGGGCATCAGCCCCAGCATTTT
>14|-|TRBJ2-7|-|TRBV11-2
CASSPSGRGYEQYF
TGTGCCAGCAGCCCTTCCGGGCGGGGTTACGAGCAGTACTTC
>16|-|TRBJ2-1|-|TRBV7-2
CASSLALGALDNEQFF
TGTGCCAGCAGCTTAGCGTTGGGGGCCCTGGACAATGAGCAGTTCTTC
>14|-|TRBJ1-2|-|TRBV12-5
CASGPMAGDYGYTF
TGTGCTAGTGGTCCTATGGCAGGGGACTATGGCTACACCTTC
>14|-|TRBJ1-2|-|TRBV5-1
CASSLEEGGYGYTF
TGCGCCAGCAGCTTGGAGGAGGGGGGCTATGGCTACACCTTC
>17|-|TRBJ1-1|-|TRBV7-9
CASSLDQSRVLDTEAFF
TGTGCCAGCAGCTTAGATCAGTCTCGGGTTCTGGACACTGAAGCTTTCTTT
>17|-|TRBJ2-3|-|TRBV5-1
CASSLALAGLAADTQYF
TGCGCCAGCAGCTTGGCCTTGGCGGGACTTGCAGCAGATACGCAGTATTTT
>11|once|TRBJ2-2|-|TRBV15
CATSYTGELFF
TGTGCCACCAGCTACACCGGGGAGCTGTTTTTT
>14|-|TRBJ2-1|-|TRBV6-5
CASSYSSGRREQFF
TGTGCCAGCAGTTACTCGAGCGGGCGGAGAGAGCAGTTCTTC
>15|-|TRBJ2-5|TRBD2|TRBV7-8
CASSQGRGGWETQYF
TGTGCCAGCAGTCAGGGACGGGGGGGGTGGGAGACCCAGTACTTC
>14|-|TRBJ1-1|-|TRBV5-6
CASSFETRDTEAFF
TGTGCCAGCAGCTTCGAGACTCGCGACACTGAAGCTTTCTTT
>15|-|TRBJ2-1|-|TRBV7-2
CASSPLVTGGLEQFF
TGTGCCAGCAGCCCCCTTGTGACGGGGGGCTTAGAGCAGTTCTTC
>14|-|TRBJ1-5|-|TRBV30
CAWSVQGRNQPQHF
TGTGCCTGGAGTGTACAGGGACGCAATCAGCCCCAGCATTTT
>14|-|TRBJ2-3|-|TRBV30
CAWIGEGSTDTQYF
TGTGCCTGGATCGGCGAGGGGAGTACAGATACGCAGTATTTT
>15|-|TRBJ2-3|TRBD2|TRBV10-3
CAISAGGYPTDTQYF
TGTGCCATCAGTGCCGGGGGGTACCCCACAGATACGCAGTATTTT
>13|few|TRBJ1-1|-|TRBV5-6
CASSLTGWVGAFF
TGTGCCAGCAGCCTGACAGGATGGGTTGGTGCTTTCTTT
>16|once|TRBJ1-6|TRBD1|TRBV19
CASRRQGSSYNSPLHF
TGTGCCAGTAGGAGACAGGGAAGCTCCTATAATTCACCCCTCCACTTT
>12|once|TRBJ1-3|-|TRBV5-5
CASSQSGNTIYF
TGTGCCAGCAGCCAGTCAGGAAACACCATATATTTT
>17|-|TRBJ2-2|TRBD2|TRBV10-2
CASSDWGGGTTTGELFF
TGCGCCAGCAGTGATTGGGGCGGGGGGACGACAACCGGGGAGCTGTTTTTT
>14|-|TRBJ2-1|TRBD1|TRBV5-6
CASRHQGAYNEQFF
TGTGCCAGCAGACATCAGGGGGCCTACAATGAGCAGTTCTTC
>16|-|TRBJ2-1|TRBD2|TRBV5-1
CASSPFGGGTYNEQFF
TGCGCCAGCAGCCCGTTTGGGGGGGGGACCTACAATGAGCAGTTCTTC
>11|-|TRBJ1-1|-|TRBV12-5
CASGLVAEAFF
TGTGCTAGTGGTTTGGTTGCTGAAGCTTTCTTT
>15|-|TRBJ1-5|TRBD1|TRBV19
CASIVTGASNQPQHF
TGTGCCAGTATCGTGACAGGGGCAAGCAATCAGCCCCAGCATTTT
>15|-|TRBJ1-5|-|TRBV4-1
CASSQGAPSNQPQHF
TGCGCCAGCAGCCAAGGTGCCCCATCCAATCAGCCCCAGCATTTT
>14|-|TRBJ1-2|TRBD1|TRBV5-6
CASSPGQGNYGYTF
TGTGCCAGCAGCCCCGGACAGGGGAACTATGGCTACACCTTC
>16|-|TRBJ1-5|-|TRBV18
CASSPDRPDSNQPQHF
TGTGCCAGCTCACCTGACAGACCGGATAGCAATCAGCCCCAGCATTTT
>16|-|TRBJ1-1|TRBD1|TRBV7-9
CASSLDPGQGRTEAFF
TGTGCCAGCAGCTTAGACCCGGGACAGGGGCGGACTGAAGCTTTCTTT
>14|-|TRBJ2-7|TRBD1|TRBV6-1
CASSRQGASYEQYF
TGTGCCAGCAGTCGACAGGGGGCATCCTACGAGCAGTACTTC
>18|once|TRBJ1-3|-|TRBV27
CASSLSGGQDNTVDTIYF
TGTGCCAGCAGTTTATCGGGGGGTCAGGATAACACCGTGGACACCATATATTTT
>15|-|TRBJ2-7|-|TRBV5-4
CASSSPGISSYEQYF
TGTGCCAGCAGCTCTCCAGGGATAAGCTCCTACGAGCAGTACTTC
>14|-|TRBJ2-2|-|TRBV5-8
CANPRIANTGELFF
TGTGCCAACCCCCGGATAGCGAACACCGGGGAGCTGTTTTTT
>17|-|TRBJ1-5|TRBD1|TRBV19
CASSPYGQDLSNQPQHF
TGTGCCAGTAGTCCGTACGGACAGGACCTTAGCAATCAGCCCCAGCATTTT
>17|-|TRBJ1-3|-|TRBV4-1
CASSIRTAEISGNTIYF
TGCGCCAGCAGCATCAGGACAGCCGAGATCTCTGGAAACACCATATATTTT
>15|once|TRBJ2-3|-|TRBV6-5
CASRSSGPRRDTQYF
TGTGCCAGCAGATCCTCGGGACCCCGCAGGGATACGCAGTATTTT
>15|-|TRBJ1-6|-|TRBV5-6
CASSLEGGGRTPLHF
TGTGCCAGCAGCTTGGAAGGCGGGGGTCGGACACCCCTCCACTTT
>14|-|TRBJ1-2|-|TRBV18
CASSPPGQDSGYTF
TGTGCCAGCTCACCGCCGGGGCAGGACTCTGGCTACACCTTC
>16|-|TRBJ2-1|TRBD2|TRBV7-3
CASSITRLAGGNEQFF
TGTGCCAGCAGCATTACTCGACTAGCGGGAGGCAATGAGCAGTTCTTC
>12|-|TRBJ1-1|-|TRBV5-6
CASSSLYTEAFF
TGTGCCAGCAGCTCTTTATACACTGAAGCTTTCTTT
>16|-|TRBJ2-1|-|TRBV11-2
CASSLAPRGGDNEQFF
TGTGCCAGCAGCTTAGCCCCCAGGGGTGGGGACAATGAGCAGTTCTTC
>13|once|TRBJ1-1|-|TRBV29-1
CSVSRKMETEAFF
TGCAGCGTTTCGAGGAAGATGGAAACTGAAGCTTTCTTT
>16|-|TRBJ2-3|TRBD2|TRBV5-6
CASSRRGDVDTDTQYF
TGTGCCAGCAGCCGTCGGGGGGACGTTGACACAGATACGCAGTATTTT
>17|few|TRBJ2-2|TRBD2|TRBV11-2
CASSLVIGLAGAGELFF
TGTGCCAGCAGCTTAGTAATAGGCCTAGCGGGGGCCGGGGAGCTGTTTTTT
>15|-|TRBJ2-2|-|TRBV18
CASSPRQGNTGELFF
TGTGCCAGCTCACCCCGGCAGGGGAACACCGGGGAGCTGTTTTTT
>15|-|TRBJ1-2|-|TRBV19
CASSIAQTGNYGYTF
TGTGCCAGTAGTATCGCCCAAACAGGGAACTATGGCTACACCTTC
>15|-|TRBJ1-6|-|TRBV7-9
CASSAFQGGASPLHF
TGTGCCAGCAGCGCGTTCCAGGGAGGTGCTTCACCCCTCCACTTT
>16|few|TRBJ1-2|-|TRBV7-9
CASTLGDTTLNYGYTF
TGTGCCAGCACCTTGGGGGACACTACCCTTAACTATGGCTACACCTTC
>12|-|TRBJ2-5|-|TRBV7-9
CASSQLGTLQYF
TGTGCCAGCAGCCAACTCGGGACTTTACAGTACTTC
>15|-|TRBJ1-3|-|TRBV6-5
CATKPGGNSGNTIYF
TGTGCCACCAAACCTGGGGGCAACTCTGGAAACACCATATATTTT
>15|-|TRBJ2-2|TRBD1|TRBV2
CASSRDRENTGELFF
TGTGCCAGCAGTCGGGACAGGGAGAACACCGGGGAGCTGTTTTTT
>14|-|TRBJ1-4|-|TRBV2
CASRELRLGEKLFF
TGTGCCAGCAGAGAACTAAGACTTGGGGAAAAACTGTTTTTT
>11|-|TRBJ2-7|-|TRBV20-1
CSAVGPYEQYF
TGCAGTGCGGTAGGGCCCTACGAGCAGTACTTC
>14|-|TRBJ1-1|-|TRBV18
CASSRESMNTEAFF
TGTGCCAGCTCAAGAGAGTCAATGAACACTGAAGCTTTCTTT
>16|-|TRBJ2-3|TRBD1|TRBV19
CASSPYSKGATDTQYF
TGTGCCAGTAGTCCTTATTCGAAGGGGGCAACAGATACGCAGTATTTT
>13|-|TRBJ2-3|TRBD1|TRBV2
CASSGGQGRTQYF
TGTGCCAGCAGTGGCGGACAGGGGAGGACGCAGTATTTT